The 22 T cell receptor beta chains presented below share a single source sample, sequenced in a study of T cells after posttransplantation cyclophosphamide. Clones were sequenced by immunoSEQ multiplex PCR, and TCRdb holds only the in-frame ones, with some missing. This table has about 32,000 clones, roughly 89% appearing once. The specimen was PBMCs. These receptor sequences come from a woman aged 40 to 50 with a blood cancer, CMV-positive, and with a related stem cell donor.

The chain uses TRBV7-9 and TRBJ2-3; 8 nucleotides agree with TRBD1. The junction had 12 bases not matched to a gene; V was cut back by 4 bases and J by 9 bases. CDR1 and CDR2 (germline): SEHNR, FQNEAQ (reference sequence). This CDR3 is 15 amino acids long. CDR3 sequence: CASSSGQGVGGTQYF. DNA of the CDR3: TGTGCCAGCAGCTCCGGACAGGGAGTAGGGGGGACGCAGTATTTT.

V is TRBV29-1 and J is TRBJ2-1; D gene ambiguous. The CDR3 is 13 amino acids. From germline, CDR1 is SQVTM and CDR2 ANQGSEA. Trimming pared 5 bases from V and 3 bases from J, leaving 11 bases between. CDR3 loop: CSVCTENYNEQFF. DNA of the CDR3: TGCAGCGTTTGCACAGAAAACTACAATGAGCAGTTCTTC.

This clone was observed a single time. The V and J genes are TRBV4-1 and TRBJ2-5, with D unresolved. V was trimmed by 0 bases and J by 5 bases, leaving 19 bases between them. CDR1 MGHRA and CDR2 YSYEKL come from the germline V gene. The length of the CDR3 is 17 residues. In DNA, the CDR3 is TGCGCCAGCAGCCAAGATATGGCAGCCCAGGCGCAGGAGACCCAGTACTTC. Its translation: CASSQDMAAQAQETQYF.

The J gene is TRBJ1-3, the V gene TRBV28; D ambiguous. V lost 3 bases, J lost 0 bases, and 9 bases lay in between. The V gene's germline CDR1 is MDHEN and CDR2 SYDVKM. CDR3 length: 15 residues. CDR3: CASSFTGISGNTIYF. DNA of the CDR3: TGTGCCAGCAGTTTTACGGGAATCTCTGGAAACACCATATATTTT.

The rearrangement links TRBV18 to TRBJ1-2; a possible D gene is TRBD1 (6 bases). Trimming cost V 2 bases and J 3 bases, with 13 bases left between them. Germline V gene lookup returns CDR1 KGHSH and CDR2 LQKENI. This CDR3 region has 15 residues. The CDR3 loop reads CASSPRGKEDYGYTF. The CDR3 nucleotides read TGTGCCAGCTCACCAAGGGGGAAAGAGGACTATGGCTACACCTTC. Full variable domain (remainder filled in from reference TRBV18 and TRBJ1-2): NAGVMQNPRHLVRRRGQEARLRCSPMKGHSHVYWYRQLPEEGLKFMVYLQKENIIDESGMPKERFSAEFPKEGPSILRIQQVVRGDSAAYFCASSPRGKEDYGYTFGSGTRLTVV.

The V gene is TRBV2, the J gene TRBJ2-7, with D tentatively TRBD1 (5 bases). Between the trimmed V and J ends, which lost 8 bases and 1 base, there was a span of 15 bases. Germline assignment: CDR1 SNHLY and CDR2 FYNNEI. The CDR3 is made up of 14 amino acids. Here the CDR3 reads CASVRTKGSYEQYF. DNA of the CDR3: TGTGCCAGCGTACGGACAAAAGGTTCCTACGAGCAGTACTTC.

The chain joins TRBV19 to TRBJ2-2; 9 positions match TRBD1. CDR1 is LNHDA, CDR2 SQIVND, per germline (reference sequence). This CDR3 is 18 amino acids long. The V gene end was trimmed by 3 bases and the J gene end by 3 bases; junction bases not matched to a gene: 11. The CDR3 DNA sequence: TGTGCCAGTAGTATGCGGACAGGGGTGATTAAGGACACCGGGGAGCTGTTTTTT. Translated, it gives CASSMRTGVIKDTGELFF.

In DNA, the CDR3 is TGTGCCAGCAGTTTCGGAGGGCACCAGCCCCAGCATTTT. Protein product: CASSFGGHQPQHF. The chain uses TRBV27 and TRBJ1-5; no definite D call. V gave up 3 bases and J gave up 7 bases, with 10 bases separating them. Germline assignment: CDR1 MNHEY and CDR2 SMNVEV (reference sequence). There are 13 residues in the CDR3.

The chain couples TRBV19 to TRBJ2-7; the match to TRBD2 covers 8 bases. The CDR3 length is 15 residues. Germline V gives CDR1 LNHDA, CDR2 SQIVND (reference sequence). V gave up 5 bases and J gave up 1 base; unmatched junction bases: 7. CDR3 in amino acids: CASSRSGTSSYEQYF. In nucleotides, the CDR3 is TGTGCCAGTAGTCGGTCCGGGACTAGTTCCTACGAGCAGTACTTC.

This clone appeared a single time. This chain joins TRBV6-5 and TRBJ1-6; D possibly corresponds to TRBD1 (6 bases). From germline, CDR1 is MNHEY and CDR2 SVGAGI. This CDR3 contains 13 residues. V was pared by 4 bases and J by 9 bases, with 10 bases between. CDR3 bases: TGTGCCAGCAGTTTACCACAGGGTTCACCCCTCCACTTT. It translates to CASSLPQGSPLHF.

J is TRBJ1-5 and V is TRBV6-1, with no clear D. The CDR3 totals 14 residues. The V end was cut by 8 bases, the J end by 1 base, with 12 bases between. The germline gives CDR1 MNHNS, CDR2 SASEGT. As DNA, the CDR3 is TGTGCCAGCCAAACCCTTGGCAGCAATCAGCCCCAGCATTTT. Its translation: CASQTLGSNQPQHF.

This clone was detected once. V and J are TRBV28 and TRBJ1-4; 8 nucleotides match TRBD1. Per the germline V gene, CDR1 is MDHEN and CDR2 is SYDVKM. Germline trimming cut 7 bases from V and 10 bases from J; bases unmatched to any gene: 11. The CDR3 is 14 amino acids. CDR3 nucleotides: TGTGCCAGCACCCCAGGGACAGGATTGGTAAAACTGTTTTTT. Translating it yields CASTPGTGLVKLFF.

The chain carries TRBV11-2 and TRBJ2-3; possibly TRBD2 for D (6 bases). Germline V gene lookup returns CDR1 SGHAT and CDR2 FQNNGV. V dropped 6 bases and J dropped 0 bases, with 10 bases sitting between them. The CDR3 totals 14 residues. CDR3 region: CASRITSSTDTQYF. CDR3 sequence (DNA): TGTGCCAGCAGGATTACTAGCAGCACAGATACGCAGTATTTT.

The V gene is TRBV9, the J gene TRBJ2-7; possibly TRBD1 for D (6 bases). Germline V CDR1 and CDR2: SGDLS, YYNGEE. V was shortened by 3 bases and J by 2 bases, with 12 bases between the two germline ends. The CDR3 spans 14 residues. CDR3 coding DNA: TGTGCCAGCAGCGCCCGGGACACCCCCTACGAGCAGTACTTC. Its translation: CASSARDTPYEQYF.

The genes are TRBV25-1 and TRBJ1-2; D uncertain. With 3 bases removed from V and 7 bases from J, the gap between germline ends came to 9 bases. This CDR3 region has 12 residues. The germline gives CDR1 MGHDK, CDR2 SYGVNS. The CDR3 spells CASSDLLRGYTF. In DNA, the CDR3 is TGTGCCAGCAGTGACCTATTACGTGGCTACACCTTC.

In this sample, this clone turned up a few times. This chain joins TRBV2 and TRBJ1-6; D gene ambiguous. Trimming took 4 bases from V and 7 from J, leaving 11 bases between them. In germline, CDR1 is SNHLY, CDR2 FYNNEI. CDR3 size: 14 residues. The CDR3 DNA follows: TGTGCCAGCAGTGGCCGAGGGCCCAATTCACCCCTCCACTTT. It translates to CASSGRGPNSPLHF.

The chain joins TRBV9 to TRBJ1-2; 8 nucleotides agree with TRBD1. Trimming at V came to 4 bases and at J to 8 bases, leaving 4 bases not matched to a gene. Germline assignment: CDR1 SGDLS and CDR2 YYNGEE. The CDR3 contains 12 residues. Here the CDR3 reads CASSQGATGYTF. CDR3 nucleotides: TGTGCCAGCAGCCAGGGGGCTACGGGCTACACCTTC.

With respect to this clone: This same CDR3 is encoded by further DNA sequences in the sample. The V call is TRBV7-8, the J call TRBJ1-6; TRBD1 is a possible D gene (5 bases). V shed 10 bases and J shed 13 bases, with 14 bases lying between them. CDR3 length: 11 residues. The germline V gene encodes CDR1 SGHVS and CDR2 FQNEAQ. The CDR3 protein is CATGGISPLHF. The DNA for the CDR3 is TGTGCCACGGGGGGGATTTCCCCCCTCCACTTT.

This chain uses TRBV19 with TRBJ2-7, with D maybe TRBD2 (5 bases). Near its end, the DNA agrees better with TRBJ2-1, so the J call may be wrong. Germline V gene data show CDR1 as LNHDA and CDR2 as SQIVND (reference sequence). The CDR3 loop spans 14 amino acids. The DNA for the CDR3 is TGTGCCAATTACCGTGGGGAGCTCTCCTACGAGCAGTTCTTC. Its translation: CANYRGELSYEQFF.

V and J are TRBV5-4 and TRBJ2-1, with D possibly TRBD2 on 7 matching bases. Per germline, CDR1 SGHNT and CDR2 YYREEE (reference sequence). CDR3 size: 15 residues. Trimming took off 4 bases at V and 3 bases at J, with 14 bases between the two ends. The CDR3 DNA is TGTGCCAGCAGCCCTAGAGGGGGGGACTACAATGAGCAGTTCTTC. Translated: CASSPRGGDYNEQFF.

V usage is TRBV5-1 and J usage is TRBJ1-1; TRBD1 aligns across 8 bases. CDR1 is SGHRS and CDR2 is YFSETQ in the germline V gene. The CDR3 runs to 18 residues. Trimming removed 2 bases from V and 4 bases from J; junction bases left unmatched: 16. The CDR3 region is CASSLGQGTEKRGTEAFF. The CDR3 bases are TGCGCCAGCAGCTTAGGACAGGGAACGGAGAAAAGGGGCACTGAAGCTTTCTTT.

The rearrangement links TRBV7-6 to TRBJ2-7; 8 bases align to TRBD1. The CDR3 covers 15 residues. CDR1 is SGHVS and CDR2 is FNYEAQ in the germline V gene. The junction had 6 bases not matched to a gene; V was cut back by 5 bases and J by 0 bases. The CDR3 DNA reads TGTGCCAGCAGCCAGGGGGCAGGGGTCTCCTACGAGCAGTACTTC. Residues: CASSQGAGVSYEQYF.